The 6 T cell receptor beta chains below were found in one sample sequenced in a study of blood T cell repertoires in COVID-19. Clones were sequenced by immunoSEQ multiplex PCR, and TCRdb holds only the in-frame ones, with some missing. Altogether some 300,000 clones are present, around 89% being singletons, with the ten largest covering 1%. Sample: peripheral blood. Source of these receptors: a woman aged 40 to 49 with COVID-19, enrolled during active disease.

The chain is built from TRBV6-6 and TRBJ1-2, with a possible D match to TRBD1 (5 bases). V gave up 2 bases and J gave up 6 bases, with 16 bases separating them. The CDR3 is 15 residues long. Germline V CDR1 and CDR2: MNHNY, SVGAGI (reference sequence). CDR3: CASSYAGREEDGYTF. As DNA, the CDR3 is TGTGCCAGCAGTTACGCCGGCAGGGAAGAAGATGGCTACACCTTC.

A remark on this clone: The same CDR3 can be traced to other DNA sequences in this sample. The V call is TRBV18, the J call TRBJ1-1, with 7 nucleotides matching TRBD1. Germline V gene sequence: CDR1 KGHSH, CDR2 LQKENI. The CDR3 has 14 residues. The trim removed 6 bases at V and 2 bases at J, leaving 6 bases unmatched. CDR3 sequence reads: CASSPGTANTEAFF. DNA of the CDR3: TGTGCCAGCTCCCCCGGGACAGCTAACACTGAAGCTTTCTTT.

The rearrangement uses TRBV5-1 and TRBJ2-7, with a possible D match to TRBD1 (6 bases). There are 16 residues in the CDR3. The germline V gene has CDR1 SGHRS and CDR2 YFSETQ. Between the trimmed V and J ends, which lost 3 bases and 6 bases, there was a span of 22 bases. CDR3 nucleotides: TGCGCCAGCAGCTCCACCCCCATGACAGGAGGAGGCGAGCAGTACTTC. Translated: CASSSTPMTGGGEQYF.

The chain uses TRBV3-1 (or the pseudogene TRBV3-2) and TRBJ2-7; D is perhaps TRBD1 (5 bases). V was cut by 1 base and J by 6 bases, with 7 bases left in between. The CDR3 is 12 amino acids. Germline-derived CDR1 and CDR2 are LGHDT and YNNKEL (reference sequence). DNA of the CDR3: TGTGCCAGCAGCCAAGCTGACAGCGAGCAGTACTTC. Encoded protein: CASSQADSEQYF.

The CDR3 DNA sequence: TGTGCCAGCAGCCAAGTGACTAGCGGGTTACCCTACAATGAGCAGTTCTTC. This gives the protein CASSQVTSGLPYNEQFF. The V gene is TRBV3-1 (or the pseudogene TRBV3-2), the J gene TRBJ2-1; 10 positions agree with TRBD2. Losses at the gene ends were 1 base for V and 2 bases for J; bases not matched to a gene: 5. The CDR3 extends over 17 amino acids. Germline-derived CDR1 and CDR2 are LGHDT and YNNKEL (reference sequence).

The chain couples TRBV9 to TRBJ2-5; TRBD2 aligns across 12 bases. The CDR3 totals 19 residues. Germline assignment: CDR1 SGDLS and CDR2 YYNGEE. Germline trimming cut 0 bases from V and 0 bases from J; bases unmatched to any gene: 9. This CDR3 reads CASSVGLAGGPRDQETQYF. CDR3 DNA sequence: TGTGCCAGCAGCGTAGGGCTAGCGGGAGGGCCGAGGGACCAAGAGACCCAGTACTTC.